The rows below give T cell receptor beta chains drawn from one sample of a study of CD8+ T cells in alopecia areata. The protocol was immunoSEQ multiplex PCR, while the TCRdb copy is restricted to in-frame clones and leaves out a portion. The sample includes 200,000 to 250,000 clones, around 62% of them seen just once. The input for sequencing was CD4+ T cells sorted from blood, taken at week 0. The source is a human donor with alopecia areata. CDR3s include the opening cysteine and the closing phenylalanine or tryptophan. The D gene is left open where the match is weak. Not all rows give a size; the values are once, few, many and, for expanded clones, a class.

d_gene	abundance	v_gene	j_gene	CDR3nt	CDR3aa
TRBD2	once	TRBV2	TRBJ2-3	TGTGCCAGCGGATCCGTGGGGGGGTTGGATTGGACAGATACGCAGTATTTT	CASGSVGGLDWTDTQYF
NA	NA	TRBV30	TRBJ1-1	TGTGCCTGGAGTGTACAAGGGGGTGAACCTGAAGCTTTCTTT	CAWSVQGGEPEAFF
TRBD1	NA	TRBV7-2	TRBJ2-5	TGTGCCAGCAGCTTACAGACAGGGGGTAGGGAGACCCAGTACTTC	CASSLQTGGRETQYF
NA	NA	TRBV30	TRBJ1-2	TGTGCCTGGAGTGGTGGGAGCTATGGCTACACCTTC	CAWSGGSYGYTF
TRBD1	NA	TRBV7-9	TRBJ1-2	TGTGCCAGCAGCCCAACCGGGACAGGGTACGGCTACACCTTC	CASSPTGTGYGYTF
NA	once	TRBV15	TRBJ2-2	TGTGCCACCGCCACTCGAACTGGCACCGGGGAGCTGTTTTTT	CATATRTGTGELFF
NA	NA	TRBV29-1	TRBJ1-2	TGCAGCGTTGAGCCCCAGGTCTATGGCTACACCTTC	CSVEPQVYGYTF
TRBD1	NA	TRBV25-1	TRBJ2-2	TGTGCCAGCAGTGTACCGGGACAGGGTATCGCCGGGGAGCTGTTTTTT	CASSVPGQGIAGELFF
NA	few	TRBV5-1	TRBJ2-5	TGCGCCAGCAGCTTTAGGCAGCAAGAGACCCAGTACTTC	CASSFRQQETQYF
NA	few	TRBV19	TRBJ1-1	TGTGCCAGTAGTATACCGCCCGTGGAGGCCAAAGCTTTCTTT	CASSIPPVEAKAFF
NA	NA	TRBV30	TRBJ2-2	TGTGCCTGGAGCGCCCCTTGGGGGGAGCTGTTTTTT	CAWSAPWGELFF
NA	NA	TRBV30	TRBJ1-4	TGTGCCTGGAACTCCGGCCAGCCGGGCGAAAAACTGTTTTTT	CAWNSGQPGEKLFF
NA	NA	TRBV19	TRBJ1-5	TGTGCCAGTAGTAGAGGGAATAGCAATCAGCCCCAGCATTTT	CASSRGNSNQPQHF
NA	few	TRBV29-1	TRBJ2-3	TGCAGCGTAGAAGGGGTAGATACGCAGTATTTT	CSVEGVDTQYF
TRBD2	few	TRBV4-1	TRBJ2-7	TGCGCCAGCAGCCAAGGGGCGGGGGTAGGCTACGAGCAGTACTTC	CASSQGAGVGYEQYF
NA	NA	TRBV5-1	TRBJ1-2	TGCGCCAGCAGCTTGGCGGGAACAGGGCTCTATGGCTACACCTTC	CASSLAGTGLYGYTF
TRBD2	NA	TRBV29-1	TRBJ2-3	TGCAGCGTCAAGACTAGCGGGACAGATACGCAGTATTTT	CSVKTSGTDTQYF
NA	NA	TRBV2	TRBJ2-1	TGTGCCAGCAGTGGGGCGTATGAGCAGTTCTTC	CASSGAYEQFF
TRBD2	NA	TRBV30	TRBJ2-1	TGTGCCAGCGGTACTAGCGGGAGAACTAATACTGAGCAGTTCTTC	CASGTSGRTNTEQFF
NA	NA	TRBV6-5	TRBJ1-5	TGTGCCAGCCGGAAGGGTCTCAATCAGCCCCAGCATTTT	CASRKGLNQPQHF
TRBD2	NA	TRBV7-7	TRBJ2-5	TGTGCTAGCAGCCCCTCACTAGCGGGAGGGGGAGAGACCCAGTACTTC	CASSPSLAGGGETQYF
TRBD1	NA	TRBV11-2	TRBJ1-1	TGTGCCAGCAGCTTCCACAGGGGTGAAGCTTTCTTT	CASSFHRGEAFF
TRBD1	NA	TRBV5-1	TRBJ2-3	TGCGCCAGCAGCTGGGACAGGGGGACAGATACGCAGTATTTT	CASSWDRGTDTQYF
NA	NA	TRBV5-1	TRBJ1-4	TGCGCCAGCAGCGCGACAGCAACTAATGAAAAACTGTTTTTT	CASSATATNEKLFF
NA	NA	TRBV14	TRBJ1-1	TGTGCCAGCAGCCATGACATCTACACTGAAGCTTTCTTT	CASSHDIYTEAFF
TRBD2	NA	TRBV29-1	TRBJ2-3	TGCAGCGCCTCCGCGGGACTAGAGGTAGATACGCAGTATTTT	CSASAGLEVDTQYF
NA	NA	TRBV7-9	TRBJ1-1	TGTGCCGCGCAGGGATCCTTAAACGACGCTGAAGCTTTCTTT	CAAQGSLNDAEAFF
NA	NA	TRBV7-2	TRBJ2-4	TGTGCCAGCAGCTTTACCCACCGGGACACAGACATTCAGTACTTC	CASSFTHRDTDIQYF
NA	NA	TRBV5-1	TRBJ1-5	TGCGCCAGCAGCCCCTGGGGAGGGGTGGCCAATCAGCCCCAGCATTTT	CASSPWGGVANQPQHF
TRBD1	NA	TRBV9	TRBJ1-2	TGTGCCAGCAGCGCGCGACAGGGATTGCGCTATGGCTACACCTTC	CASSARQGLRYGYTF
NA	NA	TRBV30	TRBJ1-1	TGTGCCTGGAGAAGCTTCACTGAAGCTTTCTTT	CAWRSFTEAFF
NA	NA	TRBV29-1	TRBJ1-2	TGCAGCGTGGCCGACGGGCCTGACTATGGCTACACCTTC	CSVADGPDYGYTF
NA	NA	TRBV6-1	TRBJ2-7	TGTGCCAGCAGTGAAGGGACCGCTAGCTCCTACGAGCAGTACTTC	CASSEGTASSYEQYF
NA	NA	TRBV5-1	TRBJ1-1	TGCGCCAGCAGCAGTGGGACCACGAGGACTGAAGCTTTCTTT	CASSSGTTRTEAFF
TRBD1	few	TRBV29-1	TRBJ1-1	TGCAGCGAGACGGGACAGATGAACACTGAAGCTTTCTTT	CSETGQMNTEAFF
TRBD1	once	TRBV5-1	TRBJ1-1	TGCGCCAGCAGCTTGGAGAGGGGGCACACTGAAGCTTTCTTT	CASSLERGHTEAFF
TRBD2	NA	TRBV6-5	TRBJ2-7	TGTGCCAGCAGTTACGAGGCGGGGGGGGCCTACGAGCAGTACTTC	CASSYEAGGAYEQYF
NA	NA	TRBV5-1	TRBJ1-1	TGCGCCAGCAGCCCCAGGAATATGAACACTGAAGCTTTCTTT	CASSPRNMNTEAFF
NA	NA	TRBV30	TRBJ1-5	TGTGCCTGGAGGGGCAGGGGATCAAATCAGCCCCAGCATTTT	CAWRGRGSNQPQHF
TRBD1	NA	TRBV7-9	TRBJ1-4	TGTGCCAGCAGCGATCCGGGACAGGGGACGGTACTGTTTTTT	CASSDPGQGTVLFF